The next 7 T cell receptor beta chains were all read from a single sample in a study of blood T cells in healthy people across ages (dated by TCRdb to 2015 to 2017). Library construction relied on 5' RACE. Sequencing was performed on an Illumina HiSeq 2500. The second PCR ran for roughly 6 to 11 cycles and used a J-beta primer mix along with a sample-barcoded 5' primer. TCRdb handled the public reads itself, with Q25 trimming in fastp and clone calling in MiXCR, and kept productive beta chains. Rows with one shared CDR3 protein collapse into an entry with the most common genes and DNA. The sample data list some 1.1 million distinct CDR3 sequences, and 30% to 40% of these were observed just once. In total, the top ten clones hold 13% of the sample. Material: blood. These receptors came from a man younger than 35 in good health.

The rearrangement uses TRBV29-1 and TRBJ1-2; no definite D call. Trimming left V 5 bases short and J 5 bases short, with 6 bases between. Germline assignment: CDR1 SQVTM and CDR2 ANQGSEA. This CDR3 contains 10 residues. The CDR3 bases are TGCAGCGTTCGTCAATATGGCTACACCTTC. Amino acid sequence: CSVRQYGYTF.

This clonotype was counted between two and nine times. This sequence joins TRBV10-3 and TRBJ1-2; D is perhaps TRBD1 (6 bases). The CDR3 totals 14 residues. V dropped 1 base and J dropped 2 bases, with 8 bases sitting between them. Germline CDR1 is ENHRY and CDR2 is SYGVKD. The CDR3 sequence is CAISELTGNYGYTF. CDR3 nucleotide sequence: TGTGCCATCAGTGAGTTGACAGGCAACTATGGCTACACCTTC.

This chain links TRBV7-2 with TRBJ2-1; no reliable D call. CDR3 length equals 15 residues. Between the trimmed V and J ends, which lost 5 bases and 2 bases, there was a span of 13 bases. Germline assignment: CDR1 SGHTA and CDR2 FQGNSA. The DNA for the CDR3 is TGTGCCAGCAGCCCAGACCACAGTCCCTACAATGAGCAGTTCTTC. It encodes CASSPDHSPYNEQFF.

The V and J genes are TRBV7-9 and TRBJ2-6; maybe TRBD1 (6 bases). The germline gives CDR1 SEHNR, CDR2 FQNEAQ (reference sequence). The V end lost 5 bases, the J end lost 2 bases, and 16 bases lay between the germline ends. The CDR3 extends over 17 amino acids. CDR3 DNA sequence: TGTGCCAGCAGCCATACCCCAGGGGACCCTGGGGCCAACGTCCTGACTTTC. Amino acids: CASSHTPGDPGANVLTF.

The CDR3 coding sequence is TGTGCCAGCACCGCTCTGGTTGCGGCTGAAGCTTTCTTT. Protein: CASTALVAAEAFF. The genes are TRBV6-2 or TRBV6-3 and TRBJ1-1; no firm D call. The CDR3 totals 13 residues. With 7 bases removed from V and 6 bases from J, the gap between germline ends came to 15 bases. Germline-derived CDR1 and CDR2 are MNHEY and SVGEGT.

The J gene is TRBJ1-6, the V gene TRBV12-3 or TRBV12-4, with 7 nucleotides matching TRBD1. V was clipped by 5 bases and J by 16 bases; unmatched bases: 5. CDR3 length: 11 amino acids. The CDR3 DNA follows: TGTGCCAGCAGTGCAGGGGGTATACTCCACTTT. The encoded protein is CASSAGGILHF.

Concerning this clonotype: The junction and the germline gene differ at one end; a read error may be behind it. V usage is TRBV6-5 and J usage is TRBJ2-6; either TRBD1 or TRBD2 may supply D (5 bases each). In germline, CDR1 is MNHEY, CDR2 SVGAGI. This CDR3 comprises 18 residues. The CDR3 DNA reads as TGTGCCAGCAGTGCTCGAGGGGCGGAGAACTCTGGGGCCAACGTCCCGACTTTC. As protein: CASSARGAENSGANVPTF.